What follows are 25 T cell receptor beta chains derived from one specimen sequenced in a study of cytomegalovirus exposure and HLA in healthy donors. The PCR contained 60 Vbeta and 13 Jbeta primers. Assay: immunoSEQ multiplex PCR; the TCRdb copy retains only in-frame clones and omits some. The table lists about 37,000 clones, 81% of them singletons, with approximately 9.4% in the top ten. The sequenced sample was PBMCs. All receptors derive from a woman between 40 and 50 years old in good health and CMV-seronegative.

The J gene is TRBJ1-2, the V gene TRBV6-5, with TRBD1 as a possible D gene (6 bases). CDR3 length: 13 residues. V was trimmed by 2 bases and J by 8 bases, leaving 12 bases between them. CDR1 and CDR2 from the germline V gene are MNHEY and SVGAGI. In DNA, the CDR3 is TGTGCCAGCAGTTACGGGGGGGCTGGGGGCTACACCTTC. As protein: CASSYGGAGGYTF.

A note on this clone: Other nucleotide sequences in the sample specify the same CDR3. The CDR3 protein is CASSLGPNYEQYV. The CDR3 DNA reads TGTGCCAGCAGCTTAGGCCCGAACTACGAGCAGTACGTC. J is TRBJ2-7 and V is TRBV7-6; D unclear. The CDR3 is 13 residues long. In germline, CDR1 is SGHVS, CDR2 FNYEAQ. The V end was cut by 1 base, the J end by 3 bases, with 7 bases between.

CDR3 sequence: CASSLLPNTEAFF. CDR3 DNA sequence: TGTGCCAGCAGCTTACTCCCGAACACTGAAGCTTTCTTT. V and J are TRBV11-2 and TRBJ1-1; D gene ambiguous. Per germline, CDR1 SGHAT and CDR2 FQNNGV. The CDR3 has 13 residues. V was trimmed by 2 bases and J by 1 base, leaving 5 bases between them.

This clone was seen a handful of times. The chain is built from TRBV28 and TRBJ1-3; possibly TRBD1 for D (5 bases). The CDR3 totals 14 residues. In germline, CDR1 is MDHEN, CDR2 SYDVKM. The V end lost 3 bases, the J end lost 1 base, and 7 bases lay between the germline ends. CDR3 in DNA: TGTGCCAGCAGTTTCCAGGGATCTGGAAACACCATATATTTT. Its protein is CASSFQGSGNTIYF.

J is TRBJ2-7 and V is TRBV28, with D maybe TRBD2 (6 bases). The germline V and J ends were trimmed by 5 bases and 0 bases, with 17 bases remaining between them. Looked up from germline, CDR1 is MDHEN and CDR2 is SYDVKM. This CDR3 has 16 residues. This CDR3 is CASSRSGTLSSYEQYV. The DNA of the CDR3 is TGTGCCAGCAGTCGCTCCGGGACTTTAAGCTCCTACGAGCAGTACGTC.

The chain has TRBV27 and TRBJ1-6, with a weak D call TRBD1 (5 bases). CDR1 is MNHEY and CDR2 is SMNVEV in the germline V gene (reference sequence). The CDR3 is made up of 16 amino acids. V was pared by 6 bases and J by 3 bases, with 15 bases between. The CDR3 region has the DNA TGTGCCAGCAGCCTCGCAGGGCCCTTCTATAATTCACCCCTCCACTTT. Amino acids: CASSLAGPFYNSPLHF.

Written as DNA, the CDR3 is TGTGCCAGCAGCGGGGGGTTTGAGAGAGCCCCTTCACCCCTCCACTTT. This gives the protein CASSGGFERAPSPLHF. The rearrangement links TRBV5-4 to TRBJ1-6; D might be TRBD1 (5 bases). Per the germline V gene, CDR1 is SGHNT and CDR2 is YYREEE (reference sequence). This CDR3 comprises 16 residues. V lost 4 bases and J 9 bases, leaving 20 bases between the germline ends.

This clone was counted between two and nine times. This rearrangement joins TRBV7-3 to TRBJ1-1; D gene ambiguous. The CDR3 is 13 residues long. Trimming shortened V by 1 base and J by 1 base, and 4 bases separated the two germline ends. Germline CDR1 and CDR2: SGHTA and FQGTGA. The CDR3 sequence: CASSLNQNTEAFF. The CDR3 DNA is TGTGCCAGCAGCTTAAATCAGAACACTGAAGCTTTCTTT.

This clone was found a few times. V gene TRBV2 combines with J gene TRBJ1-3; D ambiguous. This CDR3 has 13 amino acids. CDR1 and CDR2 (germline): SNHLY, FYNNEI. The V end lost 4 bases, the J end lost 4 bases, and 8 bases lay between the germline ends. The chain's CDR3 is CASSVDEGNTIYF. The CDR3 DNA is TGTGCCAGCAGTGTAGATGAAGGAAACACCATATATTTT.

This chain uses TRBV6-1 with TRBJ1-4, with D uncertain. Trimming removed 3 bases from V and 3 bases from J, with 14 bases in between. The CDR3 is 16 residues long. Per germline, CDR1 MNHNS and CDR2 SASEGT. The CDR3 DNA sequence: TGTGCCAGCAGTGATTCTTGGAGGGCCCCTAATGAAAAACTGTTTTTT. Residues: CASSDSWRAPNEKLFF.

This rearrangement joins TRBV19 to TRBJ1-1, with 7 bases matching TRBD1. The CDR3 covers 18 residues. Trimming at V came to 0 bases and at J to 2 bases, leaving 12 bases not matched to a gene. Germline-derived CDR1 and CDR2 are LNHDA and SQIVND (reference sequence). Written as DNA, the CDR3 is TGTGCCAGTAGTATAGATCTCGGACAGGTAATCCGAAACACTGAAGCTTTCTTT. It encodes CASSIDLGQVIRNTEAFF.

This chain connects TRBV11-2 to TRBJ2-3, with 8 bases fitting TRBD1. The CDR3 totals 15 residues. Germline trimming cut 4 bases from V and 1 base from J; bases unmatched to any gene: 4. The V gene's germline CDR1 is SGHAT and CDR2 FQNNGV. The DNA for the CDR3 is TGTGCCAGCAGCTGGACAGGGTTAGGCACAGATACGCAGTATTTT. Translating gives CASSWTGLGTDTQYF.

The chain combines TRBV7-3 with TRBJ2-5; tentative D call: TRBD2 (5 bases). The V end lost 1 base, the J end lost 2 bases, and 11 bases lay between the germline ends. This CDR3 comprises 15 residues. From germline, CDR1 is SGHTA and CDR2 FQGTGA. Here the CDR3 DNA reads TGTGCCAGCAGCTTAAGTGGCAGGACTCAAGAGACCCAGTACTTC. Residues: CASSLSGRTQETQYF.

V is TRBV23-1 and J is TRBJ1-1; TRBD1 matches 7 bases. TRBV23-1 is labeled an ORF, and its function is uncertain. Germline trimming cut 10 bases from V and 0 bases from J; bases unmatched to any gene: 5. The CDR3 is 13 amino acids. The DNA of the CDR3 is TGCGCCACCCCACAGGGGATGAACACTGAAGCTTTCTTT. This encodes CATPQGMNTEAFF.

V usage is TRBV5-8 and J usage is TRBJ1-2; perhaps TRBD1 as D (6 bases). Per the germline V gene, CDR1 is SGHTS and CDR2 is YDEGEE. The V and J ends lost 3 bases and 4 bases respectively, with 16 bases between them. The CDR3 covers 15 residues. DNA of the CDR3: TGTGCCAGCAGCTCAGAAAGCAGGGGTGGCTATGGCTACACCTTC. It specifies CASSSESRGGYGYTF.

V usage is TRBV2 and J usage is TRBJ1-1, with no clear D. Trimming cost V 6 bases and J 0 bases, with 11 bases left between them. The CDR3 is made up of 14 amino acids. Germline CDR1 and CDR2: SNHLY and FYNNEI. CDR3: CASRMTFMNTEAFF. CDR3 coding DNA: TGTGCCAGCAGAATGACATTCATGAACACTGAAGCTTTCTTT.

The chain links TRBV10-3 to TRBJ2-3; D gene uncertain. Per the germline V gene, CDR1 is ENHRY and CDR2 is SYGVKD. The germline V and J ends were trimmed by 10 bases and 0 bases, with 11 bases remaining between them. The CDR3 consists of 13 residues. The CDR3 sequence is CATKRDSTDTQYF. CDR3 sequence (DNA): TGTGCCACGAAGAGAGATAGCACAGATACGCAGTATTTT.

This chain uses TRBV7-9 with TRBJ1-5, with D unclear. Germline loops: CDR1 SEHNR, CDR2 FQNEAQ (reference sequence). Trimming took 1 base from V and 4 from J, leaving 8 bases between them. The CDR3 consists of 14 residues. The DNA for the CDR3 is TGTGCCAGCAGCTTAGGAGGAGGAAATCAGCCCCAGCATTTT. It specifies CASSLGGGNQPQHF. Filled out from reference TRBV7-9 and TRBJ1-5, the complete variable domain reads DTGVSQNPRHKITKRGQNVTFRCDPISEHNRLYWYRQTLGQGPEFLTYFQNEAQLEKSRLLSDRFSAERPKGSFSTLEIQRTEQGDSAMYLCASSLGGGNQPQHFGDGTRLSIL.

This clone was seen a handful of times. CDR3 region: CASSLLPRGTSGSYNEQFF. The DNA of the CDR3 is TGTGCCAGCAGCTTATTACCCCGCGGGACCTCCGGGTCCTACAATGAGCAGTTCTTC. The chain is built from TRBV7-8 and TRBJ2-1; the D gene is possibly TRBD2 (6 bases). Looked up from germline, CDR1 is SGHVS and CDR2 is FQNEAQ. V gave up 2 bases and J gave up 1 base, with 21 bases separating them. This CDR3 has 19 residues.

The chain is built from TRBV5-6 and TRBJ1-2, with D possibly being TRBD1 (6 bases). V dropped 0 bases and J dropped 4 bases, with 10 bases sitting between them. The length of the CDR3 is 14 residues. Germline CDR1 and CDR2: SGHDT and YYEEEE. The CDR3 here is CASSLGGQAYGYTF. The CDR3 DNA reads as TGTGCCAGCAGCTTGGGGGGGCAGGCCTATGGCTACACCTTC.

The rearrangement links TRBV5-6 to TRBJ2-1; TRBD2 matches 10 bases. V lost 4 bases and J lost 2; bases outside the gene matches: 6. CDR1 and CDR2 from the germline V gene are SGHDT and YYEEEE. This CDR3 is built from 16 residues. This chain's CDR3 is CASSRAAGGTYNEQFF. Here the CDR3 DNA reads TGTGCCAGCAGCCGCGCAGCGGGGGGGACCTACAATGAGCAGTTCTTC.

This clone was detected once. This chain connects TRBV5-6 to TRBJ2-5, with D perhaps TRBD1 (5 bases). Germline V gene sequence: CDR1 SGHDT, CDR2 YYEEEE. Trimming cost V 7 bases and J 4 bases, with 14 bases left between them. This CDR3 region has 13 residues. This CDR3 is CASFQGRRETQYF. The DNA for the CDR3 is TGTGCCAGCTTCCAGGGCCGTAGAGAGACCCAGTACTTC. The whole variable domain, filled in from reference TRBV5-6 and TRBJ2-5, reads DAGVTQSPTHLIKTRGQQVTLRCSPKSGHDTVSWYQQALGQGPQFIFQYYEEEERQRGNFPDRFSGHQFPNYSSELNVNALLLGDSALYLCASFQGRRETQYFGPGTRLLVL.

In its sample, this clone was seen once. In nucleotides, the CDR3 is TGTGCCAGTAGTACGGTAGTCAATCAGCCCCAGCATTTT. Translated: CASSTVVNQPQHF. The rearrangement uses TRBV19 and TRBJ1-5; D not certain. This CDR3 region has 13 residues. Trimming took off 4 bases at V and 3 bases at J, with 7 bases between the two ends. Germline V gene lookup returns CDR1 LNHDA and CDR2 SQIVND (reference sequence).

The chain employs TRBV7-3 and TRBJ2-3; TRBD2 is a possible D gene (5 bases). Germline values: CDR1 SGHTA, CDR2 FQGTGA. V gave up 4 bases and J gave up 0 bases, with 8 bases separating them. This CDR3 has 14 amino acids. In DNA form, the CDR3 reads TGTGCCAGCAGCTCGGGGAGCAGCACAGATACGCAGTATTTT. It is translated as CASSSGSSTDTQYF.

This rearrangement joins TRBV4-3 to TRBJ2-2; possibly TRBD2 for D (6 bases). The CDR3 has 16 residues. V was shortened by 3 bases and J by 0 bases, with 11 bases between the two germline ends. Per the germline V gene, CDR1 is LGHNA and CDR2 is YSLEER. For the CDR3, the DNA is TGCGCCAGCAGCCACCGGGAGCCTACGAACACCGGGGAGCTGTTTTTT. This encodes CASSHREPTNTGELFF.